What follows are 25 T cell receptor beta chains derived from one specimen sequenced in a study of blood T cells in healthy people across ages. It was with a sample-barcoded 5' primer and a J-beta primer mix that a second PCR of roughly 6 to 12 cycles was run. TCRdb reprocessed the 5' RACE reads via MiXCR and lists one record per CDR3 protein. The repertoire holds some 890,000 distinct CDR3 sequences, with just under 30% as singletons. This sample also belongs to another study, concerning T cells of mothers and their children.

The sequencing sample was made of blood. These receptors all come from a woman aged 35 to 49 in good health.

V gene TRBV2 combines with J gene TRBJ1-1; D not resolved. This CDR3 is built from 13 residues. Germline-derived CDR1 and CDR2 are SNHLY and FYNNEI. Trimming cost V 4 bases and J 4 bases, with 10 bases left between them. The CDR3 DNA reads as TGTGCCAGCAGTGCCGGGAGGTCCACTGAAGCTTTCTTT. This sequence encodes CASSAGRSTEAFF.

This clonotype has at least ten counts. V usage is TRBV20-1 and J usage is TRBJ1-2, with 8 positions matching TRBD1. Germline V gene sequence: CDR1 DFQATT, CDR2 SNEGSKA (reference sequence). The CDR3 contains 16 residues. Trimming took 0 bases from V and 4 from J; bases not matched to a gene: 10. As DNA, the CDR3 is TGCAGTGCTAGAGATTTAACAGGACAGGGAATCTATGGCTACACCTTC. This translates into CSARDLTGQGIYGYTF.

V and J are TRBV5-1 and TRBJ2-1; TRBD2 aligns across 9 bases. The CDR3 is 19 residues long. CDR1 and CDR2 from the germline V gene are SGHRS and YFSETQ. Trimming removed 0 bases from V and 2 bases from J; junction bases left unmatched: 12. The CDR3 sequence is CASSLAPTGGGVAYNEQFF. As DNA, the CDR3 is TGCGCCAGCAGCTTGGCCCCTACAGGCGGGGGGGTCGCCTACAATGAGCAGTTCTTC.

The chain is built from TRBV7-9 and TRBJ1-2; 7 bases fit TRBD1. The V segment lost 5 bases and the J segment 8 bases; nucleotides outside the gene matches: 14. Germline values: CDR1 SEHNR, CDR2 FQNEAQ (reference sequence). The CDR3 runs to 15 residues. CDR3 sequence reads: CASSLSLGGALGYTF. For the CDR3, the DNA is TGTGCCAGCAGCCTTTCCCTAGGGGGCGCGTTAGGCTACACCTTC.

V is TRBV11-2 and J is TRBJ2-1; unclear D gene. This CDR3 comprises 16 residues. Germline V gene lookup returns CDR1 SGHAT and CDR2 FQNNGV. V gave up 7 bases and J gave up 0 bases, with 16 bases separating them. The CDR3 nucleotides are TGTGCCAGCACTCACGGCGTGGCGAGCTCCTACAATGAGCAGTTCTTC. Translation gives CASTHGVASSYNEQFF.

V and J are TRBV28 and TRBJ2-1; 8 positions match TRBD1. The CDR3 has 15 residues. Germline loops: CDR1 MDHEN, CDR2 SYDVKM. V shed 5 bases and J 7 bases; nucleotides not matched to a gene: 10. CDR3 protein: CASSHEQGVSNEQFF. The CDR3, as DNA: TGTGCCAGCAGTCACGAACAGGGGGTATCAAATGAGCAGTTCTTC.

A word on this clonotype: A read error is possible here, since a much larger clone lies one base away. V gene TRBV5-4 combines with J gene TRBJ2-3; D call uncertain. This CDR3 region has 15 residues. Germline CDR1 is SGHNT and CDR2 is YYREEE (reference sequence). V lost 1 base and J 2 bases, leaving 11 bases between the germline ends. Written as DNA, the CDR3 is TGTGCCAGCAGCTTGTGGGCAGGTGTCACAGATACGCAGTATTTT. This translates into CASSLWAGVTDTQYF.

This clonotype was seen at least ten times. This chain connects TRBV20-1 to TRBJ1-5, with D possibly being TRBD1 (5 bases). The CDR3 is 14 residues long. Germline CDR1 is DFQATT and CDR2 is SNEGSKA (reference sequence). The ends were cut back, 0 bases at V and 4 bases at J, with 10 bases in the middle. This CDR3 reads CSARDLRGNQPQHF. The CDR3 DNA reads TGCAGTGCTAGAGATCTTCGGGGGAATCAGCCCCAGCATTTT.

This clonotype was observed a few times. The chain has TRBV20-1 and TRBJ1-2; D is ambiguous. Germline CDR1 and CDR2: DFQATT and SNEGSKA (reference sequence). CDR3 size: 12 residues. Between the trimmed V and J ends, which lost 6 bases and 4 bases, there was a span of 12 bases. The CDR3 spells CSAVVPFYGYTF. CDR3 in DNA: TGCAGTGCCGTTGTGCCGTTCTATGGCTACACCTTC.

The genes are TRBV5-1 and TRBJ2-1; the D call may be TRBD1 or TRBD2 (5 bases each). V shed 4 bases and J shed 9 bases, with 14 bases lying between them. CDR1 and CDR2 (germline): SGHRS, YFSETQ. The CDR3 contains 13 residues. The CDR3 DNA follows: TGCGCCAGCAGCCCGAGACGGGGCGGTGAGCAGTTCTTC. It translates to CASSPRRGGEQFF.

This chain joins TRBV28 and TRBJ1-4; D gene ambiguous. Trimming pared 3 bases from V and 8 bases from J, leaving 13 bases between. Germline lookup yields CDR1 MDHEN and CDR2 SYDVKM. This CDR3 spans 14 amino acids. Here the CDR3 reads CASSLVVKGEKLFF. CDR3 bases: TGTGCCAGCAGTTTGGTGGTAAAAGGAGAAAAACTGTTTTTT.

The CDR3 region is CSARVLAGGPSSYNEQFF. The CDR3 DNA reads as TGCAGTGCTAGAGTCCTAGCGGGGGGCCCCAGCTCCTACAATGAGCAGTTCTTC. The rearrangement joins TRBV20-1 to TRBJ2-1; TRBD2 matches 11 bases. Germline CDR1 and CDR2: DFQATT and SNEGSKA (reference sequence). V shed 1 base and J 0 bases; nucleotides not matched to a gene: 8. CDR3 length: 18 amino acids.

Turning to this clonotype: One base away lies a much larger clone, so this may be a sequencing read error. The chain couples TRBV4-1 to TRBJ2-5; 10 bases line up with TRBD1. After removal of 2 bases from V and 13 bases from J, the junction contained 13 bases not matched to a gene. The CDR3 runs 15 residues. CDR1 and CDR2 from the germline V gene are MGHRA and YSYEKL. The CDR3 region is CASSQNRDRGYERYF. The CDR3 DNA sequence: TGCGCCAGCAGCCAAAACCGGGACAGGGGTTACGAGCGGTACTTC.

This clonotype was detected many times. The rearrangement links TRBV20-1 to TRBJ1-5, with D perhaps matching TRBD1 (6 bases). Germline CDR1 reads DFQATT; CDR2 reads SNEGSKA (reference sequence). V was clipped by 6 bases and J by 1 base, with 10 bases between them. CDR3 length: 13 amino acids. The CDR3 region is CSALDRSNQPQHF. The CDR3 nucleotides are TGCAGTGCCCTCGACAGGAGCAATCAGCCCCAGCATTTT.

The J gene is TRBJ1-2, the V gene TRBV6-2 or TRBV6-3; a weak D match, TRBD1 (5 bases). CDR3 length equals 14 residues. Per germline, CDR1 MNHEY and CDR2 SVGEGT. V was clipped by 2 bases and J by 4 bases, with 11 bases between them. CDR3 residues: CASSYDDGTYGYTF. The CDR3 coding sequence is TGTGCCAGCAGTTACGATGACGGGACCTATGGCTACACCTTC.

This rearrangement joins TRBV5-1 to TRBJ2-7; D is possibly TRBD1 (7 bases). The CDR3 is 16 amino acids. V dropped 0 bases and J dropped 6 bases, with 19 bases sitting between them. CDR1 is SGHRS and CDR2 is YFSETQ in the germline V gene. The CDR3 loop reads CASSLAGGGALSEQYF. CDR3 in DNA: TGCGCCAGCAGCTTGGCCGGAGGGGGCGCCTTATCCGAGCAGTACTTC.

This clonotype was picked up a small number of times. The chain employs TRBV24-1 and TRBJ2-1, with D possibly TRBD2 on 5 matching bases. V was cut by 4 bases and J by 10 bases, with 10 bases left in between. The length of the CDR3 is 12 residues. Germline CDR1 reads KGHDR; CDR2 reads SFDVKD. The DNA for the CDR3 is TGTGCCACCAGTGAACCGTCGGGAGAGCAGTTCTTC. The encoded protein is CATSEPSGEQFF.

A few counts support this clonotype. The chain combines TRBV7-2 with TRBJ2-1; maybe TRBD1 (5 bases). The V end lost 4 bases, the J end lost 10 bases, and 17 bases lay between the germline ends. From germline, CDR1 is SGHTA and CDR2 FQGNSA. This CDR3 has 14 amino acids. The CDR3 DNA is TGTGCCAGCAGCTCCCCGTCCAGGGCGAGGGAGCAGTTCTTC. Its translation is CASSSPSRAREQFF.

This clonotype showed up just a few times. The chain employs TRBV7-2 and TRBJ2-1, with a possible D match to TRBD1 (6 bases). V lost 5 bases and J 11 bases, leaving 19 bases between the germline ends. Germline V gene data show CDR1 as SGHTA and CDR2 as FQGNSA. The CDR3 length is 14 residues. CDR3 nucleotides: TGTGCCAGCAGCCGCCAAGGGACACACGAACAGCAGTTCTTC. Its protein is CASSRQGTHEQQFF.

There are a few counts of this clonotype. It may be a read error: a sequence one base away is much more abundant. This chain links TRBV7-9 with TRBJ2-1; a possible D gene is TRBD2 (5 bases). CDR1 SEHNR and CDR2 FQNEAQ come from the germline V gene (reference sequence). The CDR3 has 14 residues. Deletions cut 4 bases from V and 9 bases from J, with 16 bases between. Written as DNA, the CDR3 is TGTGCCAGCAGCTCCGGGTCGGGAACGAGTGAGCAGTTCTTC. As protein: CASSSGSGTSEQFF.

This clonotype was observed at least ten times. The chain couples TRBV5-1 to TRBJ2-1; D remains unclear. The germline V gene encodes CDR1 SGHRS and CDR2 YFSETQ. V was cut by 0 bases and J by 2 bases, with 9 bases left in between. CDR3 length: 15 residues. The CDR3 DNA follows: TGCGCCAGCAGCTTGGTCGCCGCTACCTACAATGAGCAGTTCTTC. Protein sequence: CASSLVAATYNEQFF.

This clonotype was observed many times. The V call is TRBV24-1, the J call TRBJ2-3, with 13 bases that match TRBD2. Germline V CDR1 and CDR2: KGHDR, SFDVKD. After removal of 9 bases from V and 0 bases from J, the junction contained 2 bases not matched to a gene. This CDR3 is built from 15 residues. DNA of the CDR3: TGTGCCACCGGACTAGCGGGGGACAGCACAGATACGCAGTATTTT. Protein sequence: CATGLAGDSTDTQYF.

This clonotype was detected only a few times. The V gene is TRBV5-1, the J gene TRBJ2-7, with D possibly called TRBD1 or TRBD2 (5 bases each). V lost 4 bases and J lost 2, with 16 bases in between. Germline V gene data show CDR1 as SGHRS and CDR2 as YFSETQ. The CDR3 has 15 residues. The DNA of the CDR3 is TGCGCCAGCAGCGTCGACAGACTAAGTCCCTACGAGCAGTACTTC. Translation gives CASSVDRLSPYEQYF.

This clonotype occurred a few times. Germline and junction disagree at one end, which may indicate a read error. The chain couples TRBV24-1 to TRBJ2-5; 7 positions match TRBD1. The CDR3 runs 16 residues. Germline values: CDR1 KGHDR, CDR2 SFDVKD. CDR3 sequence reads: CVTSGTLLGDRETQYF. For the CDR3, the DNA is TGTGTCACCAGTGGGACCCTACTGGGGGACAGAGAGACCCAGTACTTC.

This clonotype came up once. A much larger clone differs by one base, so this may be a read error. The chain combines TRBV2 with TRBJ2-6, with D tentatively TRBD1 or TRBD2 (5 bases each). This CDR3 comprises 14 residues. CDR1 SNHLY and CDR2 FYNNEI come from the germline V gene. The CDR3 here is CASSKGAGASVLTF. The DNA for the CDR3 is TGTGCCAGTTCAAAGGGAGCTGGGGCCAGCGTCCTGACTTTC.